Listed here is a single T cell receptor (beta chain). Its antigen has not been determined. No much larger clone exists at a distance of one base, and base qualities are not known. These data come from a study of cytomegalovirus exposure and HLA in healthy donors (dated by TCRdb to between 2016 and 2019). Regarding the complete study: According to a later analysis, one platform produced both the 120 validation repertoires and the 550 to 800 repertoires of the first cohort. High-throughput TCR immunosequencing, statistical association of individual TCRs with disease status, and machine learning were combined to predict cytomegalovirus infection status. A separate validation cohort of roughly 130 different subjects was used in addition to the 666-subject first cohort. The study was designed to test whether signatures of past pathogen exposure could be identified by cataloging public T cell receptors. The investigation overall reported the following: A later analysis had no HLA typing for the validation cohort, so co-occurrence there was scored across all 120 or so repertoires. A few of the identified cytomegalovirus-associated TCR beta chains were confirmed in vitro to be specific for cytomegalovirus antigens. Cytomegalovirus status was reported to be diagnosed by the classifier with high specificity and sensitivity in both the original and validation cohorts. Most TCR sequences were seen in very few donors, while some public TCRs were found in many individuals. It was suggested by the authors that the approach could potentially be generalized to other disease states and immunological phenotypes. The study gave a list of around 170 TCR beta chains associated with cytomegalovirus. A later analysis found that TCRs clustered in the first cohort also tended to co-occur in the approximately 120 validation repertoires, with 94% of cluster scores above 0.

Library creation used the immunoSEQ multiplex PCR assay. In the authors' own workflow: To diagnose cytomegalovirus status from the catalog of TCR beta chain sequences, a statistical classification framework was built. This immuneACCESS table, as held by TCRdb, lists in-frame sequences with V and J called but not all clones. Of the missing ones, under half trace to an unresolved V gene in checked studies; the others have no known cause. Clone size and V and J calls were adopted from that table, with D and trimming inferred from the DNA. The sample table shows roughly 120,000 clones, and around 94% are seen once. The ten largest clones add up to 1% to 1.5% of the sample. The donors were included in the validation cohort of around 120 subjects, a group kept apart from the approximately 700-subject first cohort. This TCR was sampled from a woman under 30 in good health and CMV-seronegative. Sample: PBMCs.

The CDR3 here reads CASSSNTGELFF. The sequence in DNA is TGTGCCAGCAGCTCAAACACCGGGGAGCTGTTTTTT. Here the chain combines TRBV7-3 and TRBJ2-2; there is no confident call for the D gene. Cut back by 4 bases and 2 bases, the V and J ends lie 2 bases apart. Based on the germline V gene, the CDR1 and CDR2 sequences are SGHTA and FQGTGA. From the cysteine through the phenylalanine, the CDR3 covers 12 amino acids. Of all the DNA, just the CDR3 is kept, 36 bases in frame from base 1.